This T cell receptor (beta chain) was retrieved from a study of T cell responses to AZD1222 COVID-19 vaccine. Points on this clone: Its target is unknown.

The repertoire was sequenced with immunoSEQ multiplex PCR; TCRdb's copy has only in-frame clones and lacks some. The sample shows about 97,000 clones, more than 75% of them seen only once. Per germline, CDR1 MNHEY and CDR2 SMNVEV (reference sequence). Trimming took off 5 bases at V and 1 base at J, with 14 bases between the two ends. The CDR3 has 15 amino acids. General observations from the study: Among the donors, most were white British and more were female, and clonal diversity was possibly underestimated. The CD4 TCRs associated with vaccination extended across spike and predominated at 160-218 and 743-854. Spike-specific TCR repertoires showed rising breadth and depth after two AZD1222 doses.

The specimen comprised peripheral blood, sampled on day 0 of AZD1222 vaccination. This clonotype was sampled from an adult in good health. The chain is built from TRBV27 and TRBJ1-2; D possibly corresponds to TRBD1 (5 bases). CDR3 residues: CASSPGVGGNYGYTF. DNA of the CDR3: TGTGCCAGCAGTCCCGGTGTCGGGGGTAACTATGGCTACACCTTC.